This TCR beta chain was profiled in a study of blood T cell repertoires in COVID-19. Background on the study: Specimens from acute and convalescent COVID-19 originated in the United States, Italy and Spain. PBMCs, B-cell-depleted T cells, or T cells provided the cDNA or gDNA that made up the material.

Germline V gene sequence: CDR1 KGHSH, CDR2 LQKENI. This CDR3 comprises 15 residues. Deletions cut 3 bases from V and 3 bases from J, with 14 bases between. The repertoire was sequenced with immunoSEQ multiplex PCR; TCRdb's copy has only in-frame clones and lacks some. The sample holds roughly 670,000 clones, 90% seen once. The table lists this clone with a few counts. The clonotype originates from a woman between 18 and 30 years old with acute or convalescent COVID-19. The rearrangement joins TRBV18 to TRBJ1-1; D perhaps matches TRBD1 (6 bases). The sequenced material came from peripheral blood. CDR3 in DNA: TGTGCCAGCTCACCCCCCTCTGGACAGTACACTGAAGCTTTCTTT. It translates to CASSPPSGQYTEAFF. Combining the CDR3 with reference TRBV18 and TRBJ1-1 gives the whole variable domain NAGVMQNPRHLVRRRGQEARLRCSPMKGHSHVYWYRQLPEEGLKFMVYLQKENIIDESGMPKERFSAEFPKEGPSILRIQQVVRGDSAAYFCASSPPSGQYTEAFFGQGTRLTVV.